A single sample gave rise to the 25 T cell receptor beta chains below, sequenced in a study of technical replicates of blood from a few donors. The method was immunoSEQ multiplex PCR; TCRdb's version includes in-frame clones alone and lacks a portion of them. Of more than 75,000 clones listed, approximately 95% were seen once; the top ten hold around 0.37%. The material sequenced was T cells isolated from PBMCs. These receptors all come from a human donor in good health.

CDR3 in DNA: TGTGCCATCCGGGGGGGAGGCGAAAAACTGTTTTTT. This sequence encodes CAIRGGGEKLFF. J is TRBJ1-4 and V is TRBV10-3; perhaps TRBD1 as D (5 bases). V lost 8 bases and J lost 8, with 12 bases in between. This CDR3 has 12 amino acids. Germline values: CDR1 ENHRY, CDR2 SYGVKD.

This chain links TRBV5-1 with TRBJ2-1; TRBD2 is a possible D gene (6 bases). This CDR3 is built from 14 residues. Trimming took 2 bases from V and 7 from J, leaving 13 bases between them. CDR1 and CDR2 from the germline V gene are SGHRS and YFSETQ. The CDR3 coding sequence is TGCGCCAGCAGCTTAGACGGGAGAGGGAATGAGCAGTTCTTC. Protein product: CASSLDGRGNEQFF.

The chain links TRBV29-1 to TRBJ2-3; D is unclear. Germline CDR1 and CDR2: SQVTM and ANQGSEA. V was trimmed by 2 bases and J by 2 bases, leaving 5 bases between them. The CDR3 is made up of 12 amino acids. The CDR3 sequence: CSVELVTDTQYF. The CDR3, as DNA: TGCAGCGTTGAACTAGTCACAGATACGCAGTATTTT.

The chain couples TRBV7-3 to TRBJ2-3; 10 positions match TRBD2. The CDR3 length is 14 residues. Germline V gene lookup returns CDR1 SGHTA and CDR2 FQGTGA. Trimming removed 5 bases from V and 5 bases from J; junction bases left unmatched: 4. CDR3 region: CASSLIAGGDTQYF. The CDR3 DNA is TGTGCCAGCAGCCTTATAGCGGGAGGAGATACGCAGTATTTT.

V gene TRBV2 combines with J gene TRBJ2-5; D is perhaps TRBD2 (5 bases). Trimming left V 5 bases short and J 5 bases short, with 12 bases between. The CDR3 is 13 residues long. From germline, CDR1 is SNHLY and CDR2 FYNNEI. The CDR3 DNA reads as TGTGCCAGCAGTCGCGGGCCGGGGGAGACCCAGTACTTC. The encoded protein is CASSRGPGETQYF.

V gene TRBV21-1 combines with J gene TRBJ2-5; TRBD1 reflects the table's D call only, with no check against the DNA. TRBV21-1 is given as a pseudogene. The CDR3 loop spans 17 amino acids. The CDR3 spells CASSKGSGRGYQETQYF. The CDR3 DNA reads as TGTGCCAGCAGCAAAGGTAGTGGCAGGGGGTACCAAGAGACCCAGTACTTC.

The rearrangement joins TRBV6-5 to TRBJ1-4; D is perhaps TRBD1 (6 bases). Germline CDR1 and CDR2: MNHEY and SVGAGI. Trimming took off 6 bases at V and 8 bases at J, with 13 bases between the two ends. This CDR3 has 13 residues. The CDR3 nucleotides read TGTGCCAGCAGGTCAGGGGATGGGGAAAAACTGTTTTTT. This encodes CASRSGDGEKLFF.

This chain connects TRBV9 to TRBJ2-3, with D maybe TRBD2 (7 bases). V lost 2 bases and J 1 base, leaving 11 bases between the germline ends. CDR3 size: 15 residues. CDR1 and CDR2 (germline): SGDLS, YYNGEE. CDR3 loop: CASSVVGGGTDTQYF. In nucleotides, the CDR3 is TGTGCCAGCAGCGTTGTAGGGGGGGGCACAGATACGCAGTATTTT. The full variable domain, completed using reference TRBV9 and TRBJ2-3, is DSGVTQTPKHLITATGQRVTLRCSPRSGDLSVYWYQQSLDQGLQFLIQYYNGEERAKGNILERFSAQQFPDLHSELNLSSLELGDSALYFCASSVVGGGTDTQYFGPGTRLTVL.

V usage is TRBV9 and J usage is TRBJ2-1; D not resolved. Trimming took 0 bases from V and 2 from J, leaving 12 bases between them. CDR3 length: 16 residues. Germline CDR1 and CDR2: SGDLS and YYNGEE. Written as DNA, the CDR3 is TGTGCCAGCAGCGTAGTACAGAGTCAGCCCTACAATGAGCAGTTCTTC. It codes for CASSVVQSQPYNEQFF. Full variable domain (outside the CDR3, taken from reference TRBV9 and TRBJ2-1): DSGVTQTPKHLITATGQRVTLRCSPRSGDLSVYWYQQSLDQGLQFLIQYYNGEERAKGNILERFSAQQFPDLHSELNLSSLELGDSALYFCASSVVQSQPYNEQFFGPGTRLTVL.

This clone was recorded many times. The chain employs TRBV27 and TRBJ2-7, with D possibly being TRBD2 (6 bases). V shed 6 bases and J shed 3 bases, with 12 bases lying between them. This CDR3 region has 13 residues. The germline gives CDR1 MNHEY, CDR2 SMNVEV (reference sequence). Here the CDR3 DNA reads TGTGCCAGCAGCGGGGGAGACGGCTACGAGCAGTACTTC. Protein product: CASSGGDGYEQYF.

The rearrangement joins TRBV16 to TRBJ1-1; weak D call: TRBD1 (5 bases). Germline values: CDR1 KGHSY, CDR2 FQNENV. This CDR3 spans 12 amino acids. The V gene lost 3 bases and the J gene lost 7 bases, with 9 bases spanning the gap. The CDR3 loop reads CASSQTVDEAFF. The DNA for the CDR3 is TGTGCCAGCAGCCAGACAGTGGATGAAGCTTTCTTT. Together with reference TRBV16 and TRBJ1-1, the CDR3 gives the full variable domain: GEEVAQTPKHLVRGEGQKAKLYCAPIKGHSYVFWYQQVLKNEFKFLISFQNENVFDETGMPKERFSAKCLPNSPCSLEIQATKLEDSAVYFCASSQTVDEAFFGQGTRLTVV.

The gene calls are TRBV19 and TRBJ2-5; 10 bases match TRBD1. The J segment lost 4 bases and the V segment lost 1 base, leaving 0 bases of the junction unmatched. Looked up from germline, CDR1 is LNHDA and CDR2 is SQIVND (reference sequence). The CDR3 is made up of 14 amino acids. The CDR3 sequence is CASSIGQGAETQYF. CDR3 in DNA: TGTGCCAGTAGTATAGGACAGGGGGCAGAGACCCAGTACTTC.

The chain combines TRBV29-1 with TRBJ1-1; D perhaps matches TRBD1 (6 bases). CDR3 length: 16 amino acids. Deletions cut 1 base from V and 7 bases from J, with 22 bases between. Germline V gives CDR1 SQVTM, CDR2 ANQGSEA. CDR3: CSVEGGPGQLILEAFF. In DNA form, the CDR3 reads TGCAGCGTTGAAGGGGGGCCAGGGCAGCTAATACTTGAAGCTTTCTTT.

The V gene is TRBV5-4, the J gene TRBJ2-1; 14 positions agree with TRBD2. This CDR3 region has 18 residues. V trimming: 0 bases; J trimming: 4 bases; junction bases outside the gene matches: 6. Per germline, CDR1 SGHNT and CDR2 YYREEE (reference sequence). CDR3 residues: CASSLGLAGGMVYNEQFF. The CDR3 DNA follows: TGTGCCAGCAGCTTGGGACTAGCGGGAGGGATGGTTTACAATGAGCAGTTCTTC.

The chain has TRBV19 and TRBJ1-1; tentatively, D is TRBD1 (5 bases). The CDR3 contains 14 residues. The germline gives CDR1 LNHDA, CDR2 SQIVND (reference sequence). V lost 5 bases and J 2 bases, leaving 12 bases between the germline ends. The CDR3 loop is CASSLQGKNTEAFF. CDR3 DNA sequence: TGTGCCAGTAGTCTCCAGGGCAAAAACACTGAAGCTTTCTTT.

The rearrangement links TRBV2 to TRBJ2-2; D is unclear. V gave up 8 bases and J gave up 4 bases, with 14 bases separating them. The CDR3 covers 14 residues. Germline assignment: CDR1 SNHLY and CDR2 FYNNEI. As DNA, the CDR3 is TGTGCCAGCCTCCCTGAAGCCGTCACCGGGGAGCTGTTTTTT. Its protein product is CASLPEAVTGELFF. The whole variable domain, filled in from reference TRBV2 and TRBJ2-2, reads EPEVTQTPSHQVTQMGQEVILRCVPISNHLYFYWYRQILGQKVEFLVSFYNNEISEKSEIFDDQFSVERPDGSNFTLKIRSTKLEDSAMYFCASLPEAVTGELFFGEGSRLTVL.

V and J are TRBV18 and TRBJ2-7; tentatively, D is TRBD2 (5 bases). Trimming removed 3 bases from V and 2 bases from J, with 14 bases in between. The CDR3 has 15 amino acids. Per the germline V gene, CDR1 is KGHSH and CDR2 is LQKENI. CDR3 residues: CASSPKSGTPYEQYF. CDR3 coding DNA: TGTGCCAGCTCACCCAAAAGCGGTACGCCCTACGAGCAGTACTTC.

The CDR3 DNA follows: TGCGCCAGCAGCCCCTTGGGGGACAGGGCCACAGATACGCAGTATTTT. Translated, it gives CASSPLGDRATDTQYF. The rearrangement uses TRBV4-3 and TRBJ2-3; TRBD1 matches 9 bases. V lost 4 bases, J lost 2 bases, and 7 bases stayed unmatched. The CDR3 extends over 16 amino acids. CDR1 and CDR2 (germline): LGHNA, YSLEER.

The chain has TRBV7-2 and TRBJ1-2, with D hard to call. This CDR3 has 14 residues. CDR1 and CDR2 from the germline V gene are SGHTA and FQGNSA. Trimming removed 5 bases at V and 6 bases at J, with 16 bases between. CDR3 sequence reads: CASSRPGSEDGYTF. The CDR3 nucleotides are TGTGCCAGCAGCCGACCGGGATCCGAGGATGGCTACACCTTC.

The chain is built from TRBV28 and TRBJ1-1, with a possible D match to TRBD1 (5 bases). Looked up from germline, CDR1 is MDHEN and CDR2 is SYDVKM. The CDR3 runs 13 residues. The V end was cut by 6 bases, the J end by 8 bases, with 16 bases between. The CDR3 protein is CASSSATVSEAFF. The CDR3 DNA reads as TGTGCCAGCAGCTCCGCGACAGTGAGCGAAGCTTTCTTT.

This clone was counted a few times. CDR3 residues: CAWNNRQSSYEQYF. CDR3 nucleotides: TGTGCCTGGAATAACAGACAGAGCTCCTACGAGCAGTACTTC. The chain links TRBV30 to TRBJ2-7; a weak D match, TRBD1 (5 bases). The germline V gene has CDR1 GTSNPN and CDR2 SVGIG (reference sequence). This CDR3 spans 14 amino acids. The V end lost 4 bases, the J end lost 0 bases, and 13 bases lay between the germline ends. The variable domain in full, with the rest retrieved from reference TRBV30 and TRBJ2-7, is SQTIHQWPATLVQPVGSPLSLECTVEGTSNPNLYWYRQAAGRGLQLLFYSVGIGQISSEVPQNLSASRPQDRQFILSSKKLLLSDSGFYLCAWNNRQSSYEQYFGPGTRLTVT.

This clone was recorded only once. Here the CDR3 reads CASSRLADTQYF. The CDR3 DNA sequence: TGTGCCAGCAGCCGACTAGCGGATACGCAGTATTTT. The gene calls are TRBV7-2 and TRBJ2-3; 8 positions agree with TRBD2. The ends lost 5 bases at V and 6 bases at J; junction bases unmatched: 1. This CDR3 comprises 12 residues. CDR1 is SGHTA and CDR2 is FQGNSA in the germline V gene. The variable domain in full, with the rest retrieved from reference TRBV7-2 and TRBJ2-3, is GAGVSQSPSNKVTEKGKDVELRCDPISGHTALYWYRQSLGQGLEFLIYFQGNSAPDKSGLPSDRFSAERTGGSVSTLTIQRTQQEDSAVYLCASSRLADTQYFGPGTRLTVL.

The rearrangement joins TRBV19 to TRBJ1-4; D is perhaps TRBD1 (6 bases). The V gene lost 8 bases and the J gene lost 1 base, with 11 bases spanning the gap. The CDR3 is 14 amino acids. Germline loops: CDR1 LNHDA, CDR2 SQIVND (reference sequence). CDR3 in DNA: TGTGCCAGTGGCCTAGGGGGAACTAATGAAAAACTGTTTTTT. It translates to CASGLGGTNEKLFF.

This clone was found once. V gene TRBV9 combines with J gene TRBJ2-7; 12 nucleotides line up with TRBD2. This CDR3 has 15 amino acids. Trimming removed 3 bases from V and 2 bases from J; junction bases left unmatched: 3. Germline V gives CDR1 SGDLS, CDR2 YYNGEE. The CDR3 protein is CASSETSGSPYEQYF. The CDR3, as DNA: TGTGCCAGCAGCGAGACTAGCGGGAGCCCCTACGAGCAGTACTTC.

The chain couples TRBV9 to TRBJ1-2; D may be TRBD1 (6 bases). The V end was cut by 0 bases, the J end by 6 bases, with 12 bases between. The germline V gene encodes CDR1 SGDLS and CDR2 YYNGEE. The CDR3 totals 14 residues. For the CDR3, the DNA is TGTGCCAGCAGCGTAGCACGAACAGGGAATGGCTACACCTTC. Its translation: CASSVARTGNGYTF.